This T cell receptor (beta chain) was sequenced in a study of early T cells in non-severe SARS-CoV-2 infection. This clonotype was detected ten times or more. The target antigen is unknown. Individually, cDNA molecules had unique molecular identifiers attached to them. One entry per CDR3 protein results from TCRdb running MiXCR on the 5' RACE reads. The sample has about 50,000 distinct CDR3 sequences, 5% to 6.5% seen once. The V gene lost 5 bases and the J gene lost 4 bases, with 12 bases spanning the gap. Per the germline V gene, CDR1 is MNHNS and CDR2 is SASEGT. This CDR3 is 14 amino acids long. Whole-study findings and limits: VDJdb matching, biased toward anti-spike CD8 responses, missed private and CD4 specificities.

The sequence came from an adult who was a healthcare worker with PCR-confirmed SARS-CoV-2 infection or an uninfected control (not recorded which). The chain couples TRBV6-1 to TRBJ2-4, with TRBD1 as a possible D gene (5 bases). The source was whole blood, collected at baseline. The CDR3 loop is CASSLQGAKNIQYF. CDR3 sequence (DNA): TGTGCCAGCAGTTTGCAGGGCGCGAAAAACATTCAGTACTTC.